This is a list of T cell receptor beta chains from one sample in a study of cytomegalovirus exposure and HLA in healthy donors. The data were produced by immunoSEQ multiplex PCR, yet TCRdb's version contains in-frame clones alone and is incomplete. The sample yields about 210,000 clones, about 80% seen once. The sample was PBMCs. These receptors all come from a woman between 50 and 59 years old in good health and CMV-seropositive. Each CDR3 is given with its conserved first and last residue. The order of the fields is V gene, D gene, clone size, J gene, CDR3 protein, CDR3 DNA. A D gene is named only where the DNA matches it firmly. Clone sizes are given selectively: once, few, many, or a class where the clone is expanded.

TRBV21-1	NA	NA	TRBJ2-7	CASPGQENYEQYF	TGTGCCAGCCCCGGACAGGAGAACTACGAGCAGTACTTC
TRBV7-9	NA	NA	TRBJ2-3	CASIGGQSDTQYF	TGTGCCAGCATCGGGGGGCAATCAGATACGCAGTATTTT
TRBV7-9	NA	NA	TRBJ1-2	CSSSLVGNVGLWYGYTF	TGTTCCAGCAGCTTAGTCGGGAATGTTGGGTTATGGTATGGCTACACCTTC
TRBV7-2	TRBD2	once	TRBJ2-1	CASSLVGGNEQFF	TGTGCCAGCAGCTTAGTCGGGGGGAATGAGCAGTTCTTC
TRBV15	NA	once	TRBJ1-5	CATSRALTEHQPQHF	TGTGCCACCAGCAGAGCCTTGACTGAGCATCAGCCCCAGCATTTT
TRBV11-2	NA	NA	TRBJ2-5	CASSLDPGTGAPRTQYF	TGTGCCAGCAGCTTAGACCCCGGGACTGGGGCCCCCCGGACCCAGTACTTC
TRBV5-1	NA	few	TRBJ2-7	CASSLLGGSDEQYF	TGCGCCAGCAGCTTGCTAGGGGGTAGCGACGAGCAGTACTTC
TRBV27	NA	NA	TRBJ1-1	CASSFLGAGKGGWTEAFF	TGTGCCAGCAGTTTCCTCGGGGCGGGGAAGGGGGGGTGGACTGAAGCTTTCTTT
TRBV4-3	NA	NA	TRBJ1-2	CASSQASPRGGLGYTF	TGCGCCAGCAGCCAAGCTTCCCCCAGGGGCGGCCTAGGCTACACCTTC
TRBV5-4	TRBD1	NA	TRBJ2-1	CASSLAFWTGARDEQFF	TGTGCCAGCAGCTTGGCTTTCTGGACAGGGGCAAGGGATGAGCAGTTCTTC
TRBV7-2	TRBD1	NA	TRBJ2-1	CASSLASSGGPYNEQFF	TGTGCCAGCAGCTTAGCGTCGTCAGGGGGCCCCTACAATGAGCAGTTCTTC
TRBV27	NA	NA	TRBJ2-7	CASSPRRQAGDEQYF	TGTGCCAGCAGCCCAAGGAGACAGGCCGGGGACGAGCAGTACTTC
TRBV6-5	TRBD1	once	TRBJ1-2	CASRQGPNYGYTF	TGTGCCAGCCGACAGGGCCCCAACTATGGCTACACCTTC
TRBV5-1	NA	many	TRBJ1-2	CASSFQGNGYTF	TGCGCCAGCAGCTTTCAGGGGAATGGCTACACCTTC
TRBV29-1	TRBD2	once	TRBJ2-7	CSVVTSGETYEQYF	TGCAGCGTTGTAACTAGCGGGGAGACCTACGAGCAGTACTTC
TRBV7-6	NA	NA	TRBJ2-3	CASSLVGGGARITDTQYF	TGTGCCAGCAGCTTAGTTGGAGGGGGGGCGAGGATCACAGATACGCAGTATTTT
TRBV30	TRBD1	NA	TRBJ2-1	CALRGLLLGEQFF	TGTGCCTTGAGGGGGCTCCTGCTGGGTGAGCAGTTCTTC
TRBV4-1	TRBD1	few	TRBJ1-2	CASSHLVPGQGSSYGYTF	TGCGCCAGCAGCCACCTCGTCCCGGGACAGGGGTCGAGCTATGGCTACACCTTC
TRBV5-6	TRBD2	NA	TRBJ2-3	CASSWGLAGFTDTQYF	TGTGCCAGCAGCTGGGGACTAGCGGGCTTCACAGATACGCAGTATTTT
TRBV7-3	NA	NA	TRBJ2-5	CASSLAGAPQETQYF	TGTGCCAGCAGCTTAGCGGGGGCGCCGCAAGAGACCCAGTACTTC
TRBV15	NA	NA	TRBJ2-7	CATSRQGREQYF	TGTGCCACCAGCAGACAGGGGCGCGAGCAGTACTTC
TRBV2	NA	few	TRBJ1-1	CASNPKGVGDTEAFF	TGTGCCAGCAACCCAAAAGGGGTTGGGGACACTGAAGCTTTCTTT
TRBV5-1	NA	NA	TRBJ1-4	CASSGGQLKEKLFF	TGCGCCAGCAGCGGAGGACAGCTAAAGGAAAAACTGTTTTTT
TRBV27	NA	NA	TRBJ1-1	CASSIVRGSEAFF	TGTGCCAGCAGTATCGTAAGGGGTTCTGAAGCTTTCTTT
TRBV7-9	NA	NA	TRBJ2-7	CASSLLQQYSYEQYF	TGTGCCAGCAGCTTACTACAGCAGTACTCCTACGAGCAGTACTTC
TRBV6-6	TRBD1	few	TRBJ1-6	CASSYRTGSDSPLHF	TGTGCCAGCAGTTACAGGACAGGGTCGGATTCACCCCTCCACTTT
TRBV7-2	NA	NA	TRBJ1-6	CASSPRGGFDSPLHF	TGTGCCAGCAGCCCTAGGGGGGGTTTTGATTCACCCCTCCACTTT
TRBV5-1	NA	once	TRBJ1-1	CASSRTGTRNVVNTEAFF	TGCGCCAGCAGCAGAACCGGGACAAGGAATGTCGTGAACACTGAAGCTTTCTTT
TRBV19	NA	NA	TRBJ2-7	CASSIRRGLGGGSEQYF	TGTGCCAGTAGTATAAGGCGCGGGCTAGGAGGGGGCTCCGAGCAGTACTTC